The T cell receptor beta chain described here comes from a study of T cells in localized non-small cell lung cancer. As regards this clone: Its specificity is unknown.

Study results and caveats: Longer overall survival was associated with a higher density of T cells in the blood. The study detected a median approximately 54 of the top 100 tumor clones in adjacent lung. It was uninvolved adjacent lung that showed the highest T cell clonality, exceeding tumor.

Using immunoSEQ multiplex PCR, the repertoire was profiled, and TCRdb retains in-frame clones only, with some absent. The table includes under 40,000 clones, over 75% detected once. This CDR3 is 15 amino acids long. Looked up from germline, CDR1 is SGHRS and CDR2 is YFSETQ. V was pared by 4 bases and J by 2 bases, with 5 bases of the junction left unmatched. The chain carries TRBV5-1 and TRBJ1-1, with 10 bases matching TRBD1. The source of this sequence is a male donor at least 60 years old with stage III squamous cell lung carcinoma. The source was peripheral blood, collected before any cancer treatment. DNA for the CDR3: TGCGCCAGCAGCCGGGACAGGGGACCCAACACTGAAGCTTTCTTT. Amino acid sequence: CASSRDRGPNTEAFF.